This TCR beta chain was captured by sequencing in a study of blood T cell repertoires in COVID-19. About the study: From T cells, B-cell-depleted T cells, or PBMCs came the material, which was cDNA or gDNA.

V was cut by 2 bases and J by 7 bases, with 6 bases left in between. CDR3 size: 12 residues. Germline CDR1 is KGHSH and CDR2 is LQKENI. Authors' data handling: Reference gene primers were amplified, and this amplification served to estimate nucleated cell counts. Only in-frame clones appear in the TCRdb table, and some are missing; sequencing was by immunoSEQ multiplex PCR. V, J and clone size are those of that table, while D and trimming were read from the DNA. The table records approximately 75,000 clones, roughly 86% of them present only once. Sequences were obtained from peripheral blood. The chain combines TRBV18 with TRBJ2-1; perhaps TRBD2 as D (5 bases). The receptor was isolated from a human donor in a cohort sampled during active COVID-19. CDR3: CASSPTRNEQFF. In nucleotides, the CDR3 is TGTGCCAGCTCACCAACTAGGAATGAGCAGTTCTTC.